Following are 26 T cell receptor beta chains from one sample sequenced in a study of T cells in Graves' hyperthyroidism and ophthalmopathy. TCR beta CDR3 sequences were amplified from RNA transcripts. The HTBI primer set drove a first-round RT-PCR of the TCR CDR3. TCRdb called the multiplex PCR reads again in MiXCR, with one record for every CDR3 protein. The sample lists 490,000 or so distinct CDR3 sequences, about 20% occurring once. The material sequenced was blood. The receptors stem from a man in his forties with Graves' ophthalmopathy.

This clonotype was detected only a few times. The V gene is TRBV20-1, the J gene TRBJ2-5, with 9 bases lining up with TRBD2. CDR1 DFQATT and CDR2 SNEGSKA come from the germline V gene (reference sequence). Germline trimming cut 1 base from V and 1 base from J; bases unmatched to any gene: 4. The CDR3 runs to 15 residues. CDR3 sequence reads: CSARVPAGGQETQYF. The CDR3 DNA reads TGCAGTGCTAGAGTCCCAGCGGGGGGCCAAGAGACCCAGTACTTC.

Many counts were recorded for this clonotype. CDR3 sequence (DNA): TGTGCCAGCAGTAATCTTCTAGCGGGAGCGCTCTCCTACGAGCAGTACTTC. Its translation: CASSNLLAGALSYEQYF. The chain employs TRBV6-2 or TRBV6-3 and TRBJ2-7, with 10 bases aligning to TRBD2. The CDR3 has 17 amino acids. CDR1 is MNHEY and CDR2 is SVGEGT in the germline V gene. With V trimmed by 5 bases and J by 0 bases, 10 bases remained unmatched.

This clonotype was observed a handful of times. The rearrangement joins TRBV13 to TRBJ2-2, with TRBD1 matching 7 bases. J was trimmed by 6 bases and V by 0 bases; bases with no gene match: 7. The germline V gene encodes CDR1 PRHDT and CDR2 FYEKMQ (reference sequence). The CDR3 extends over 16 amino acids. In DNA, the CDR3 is TGTGCCAGCAGCTTAGGGAGACAGGGAGTTGCCGGGGAGCTGTTTTTT. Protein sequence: CASSLGRQGVAGELFF.

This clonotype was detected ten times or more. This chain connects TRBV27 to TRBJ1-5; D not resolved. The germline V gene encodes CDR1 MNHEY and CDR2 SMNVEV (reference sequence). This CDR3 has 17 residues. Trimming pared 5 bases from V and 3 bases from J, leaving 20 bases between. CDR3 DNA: TGTGCCAGCAGTCAATTTGACCCACAGATCTTCAATCAGCCCCAGCATTTT. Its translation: CASSQFDPQIFNQPQHF.

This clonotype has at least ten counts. CDR3 in amino acids: CASSASGLAGTDTQYF. The CDR3 DNA sequence: TGTGCCAGCAGTGCCTCGGGACTAGCGGGAACAGATACGCAGTATTTT. The chain has TRBV28 and TRBJ2-3, with 13 positions matching TRBD2. The length of the CDR3 is 16 residues. The germline V gene encodes CDR1 MDHEN and CDR2 SYDVKM. V lost 5 bases and J lost 3; bases outside the gene matches: 5. Variable domain in full (rest from reference TRBV28 and TRBJ2-3): DVKVTQSSRYLVKRTGEKVFLECVQDMDHENMFWYRQDPGLGLRLIYFSYDVKMKEKGDIPEGYSVSREKKERFSLILESASTNQTSMYLCASSASGLAGTDTQYFGPGTRLTVL.

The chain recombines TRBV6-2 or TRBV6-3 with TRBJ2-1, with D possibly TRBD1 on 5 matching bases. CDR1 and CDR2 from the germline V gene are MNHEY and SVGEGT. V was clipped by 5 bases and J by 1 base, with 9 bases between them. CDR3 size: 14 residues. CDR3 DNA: TGTGCCAGCAGTGGGGCGCCTTCCTACAATGAGCAGTTCTTC. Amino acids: CASSGAPSYNEQFF.

The CDR3 nucleotides are TGTGCCTGGAGTCCTTTGGACAGTTTGGGTGAAAAACTGTTTTTT. Protein: CAWSPLDSLGEKLFF. The chain has TRBV30 and TRBJ1-4, with a weak D call TRBD1 (6 bases). Trimming cost V 2 bases and J 7 bases, with 17 bases left between them. CDR1 and CDR2 (germline): GTSNPN, SVGIG (reference sequence). This CDR3 spans 15 amino acids. Looking up the rest from reference TRBV30 and TRBJ1-4 gives the full variable domain: SQTIHQWPATLVQPVGSPLSLECTVEGTSNPNLYWYRQAAGRGLQLLFYSVGIGQISSEVPQNLSASRPQDRQFILSSKKLLLSDSGFYLCAWSPLDSLGEKLFFGSGTQLSVL.

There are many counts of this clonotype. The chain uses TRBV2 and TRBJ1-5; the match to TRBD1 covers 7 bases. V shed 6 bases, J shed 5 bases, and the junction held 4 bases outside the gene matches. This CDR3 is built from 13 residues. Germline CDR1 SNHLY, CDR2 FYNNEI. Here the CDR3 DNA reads TGTGCCAGCAGCGACAGGGAAGATCAGCCCCAGCATTTT. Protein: CASSDREDQPQHF. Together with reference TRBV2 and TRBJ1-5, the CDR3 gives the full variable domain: EPEVTQTPSHQVTQMGQEVILRCVPISNHLYFYWYRQILGQKVEFLVSFYNNEISEKSEIFDDQFSVERPDGSNFTLKIRSTKLEDSAMYFCASSDREDQPQHFGDGTRLSIL.

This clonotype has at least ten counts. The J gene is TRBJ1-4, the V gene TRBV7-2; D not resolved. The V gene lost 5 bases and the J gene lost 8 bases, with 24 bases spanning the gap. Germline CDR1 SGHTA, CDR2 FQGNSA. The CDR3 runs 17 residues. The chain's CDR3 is CASSDPGSSNRREKLFF. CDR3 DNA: TGTGCCAGCAGCGACCCAGGCAGTAGTAACCGACGAGAAAAACTGTTTTTT. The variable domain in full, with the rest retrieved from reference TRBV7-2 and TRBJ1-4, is GAGVSQSPSNKVTEKGKDVELRCDPISGHTALYWYRQSLGQGLEFLIYFQGNSAPDKSGLPSDRFSAERTGGSVSTLTIQRTQQEDSAVYLCASSDPGSSNRREKLFFGSGTQLSVL.

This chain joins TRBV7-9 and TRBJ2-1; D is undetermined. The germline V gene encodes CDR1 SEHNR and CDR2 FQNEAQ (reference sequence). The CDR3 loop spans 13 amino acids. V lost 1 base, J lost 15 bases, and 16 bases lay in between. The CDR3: CASSLDWTRWGFF. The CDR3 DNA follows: TGTGCCAGCAGCTTAGATTGGACCCGTTGGGGGTTCTTC.

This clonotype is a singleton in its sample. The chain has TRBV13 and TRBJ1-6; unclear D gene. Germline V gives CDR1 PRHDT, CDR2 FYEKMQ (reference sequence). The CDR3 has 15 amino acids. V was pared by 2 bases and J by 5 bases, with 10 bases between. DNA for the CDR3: TGTGCCAGCAGCTTAAACGACCGTGATAATTCACCCCTCCACTTT. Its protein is CASSLNDRDNSPLHF.

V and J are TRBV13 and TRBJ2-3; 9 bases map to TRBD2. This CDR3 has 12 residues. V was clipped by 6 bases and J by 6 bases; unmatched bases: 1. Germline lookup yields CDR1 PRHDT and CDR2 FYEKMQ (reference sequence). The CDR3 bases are TGTGCCAGCAGTAGCGGGAGTGATACGCAGTATTTT. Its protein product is CASSSGSDTQYF. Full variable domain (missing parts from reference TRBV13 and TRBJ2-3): AAGVIQSPRHLIKEKRETATLKCYPIPRHDTVYWYQQGPGQDPQFLISFYEKMQSDKGSIPDRFSAQQFSDYHSELNMSSLELGDSALYFCASSSGSDTQYFGPGTRLTVL.

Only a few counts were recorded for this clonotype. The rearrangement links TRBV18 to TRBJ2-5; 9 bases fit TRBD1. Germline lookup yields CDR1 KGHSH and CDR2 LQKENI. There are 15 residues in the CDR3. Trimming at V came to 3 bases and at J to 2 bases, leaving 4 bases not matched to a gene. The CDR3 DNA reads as TGTGCCAGCTCACCCGGGACAGGGTATCAAGAGACCCAGTACTTC. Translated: CASSPGTGYQETQYF.

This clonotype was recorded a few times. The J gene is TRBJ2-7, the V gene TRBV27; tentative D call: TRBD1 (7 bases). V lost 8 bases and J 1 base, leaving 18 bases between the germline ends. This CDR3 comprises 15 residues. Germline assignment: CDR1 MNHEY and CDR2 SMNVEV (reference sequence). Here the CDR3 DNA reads TGTGCCAGCTCCATCGGCAGGGGGGCGTCCTACGAGCAGTACTTC. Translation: CASSIGRGASYEQYF.

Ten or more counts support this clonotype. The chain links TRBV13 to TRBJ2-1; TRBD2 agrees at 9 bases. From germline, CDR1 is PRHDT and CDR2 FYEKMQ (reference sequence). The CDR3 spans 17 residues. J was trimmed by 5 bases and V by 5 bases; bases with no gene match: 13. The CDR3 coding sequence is TGTGCCAGCAGCCCCACCCCCGGGATAGCGGGAGACAATGAGCAGTTCTTC. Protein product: CASSPTPGIAGDNEQFF.

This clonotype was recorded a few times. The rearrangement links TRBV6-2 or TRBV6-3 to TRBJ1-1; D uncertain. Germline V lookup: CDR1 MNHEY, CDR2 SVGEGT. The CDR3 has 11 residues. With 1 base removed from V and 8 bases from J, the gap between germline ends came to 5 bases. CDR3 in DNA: TGTGCCAGCAGTTACTTGCAGGAAGCTTTCTTT. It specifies CASSYLQEAFF.

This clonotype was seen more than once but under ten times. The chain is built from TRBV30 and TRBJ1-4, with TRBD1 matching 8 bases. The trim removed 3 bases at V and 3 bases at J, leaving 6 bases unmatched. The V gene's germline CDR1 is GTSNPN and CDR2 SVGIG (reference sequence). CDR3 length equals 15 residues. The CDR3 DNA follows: TGTGCCTGGAGAGCTGAGACAGGGGCTAATGAAAAACTGTTTTTT. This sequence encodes CAWRAETGANEKLFF.

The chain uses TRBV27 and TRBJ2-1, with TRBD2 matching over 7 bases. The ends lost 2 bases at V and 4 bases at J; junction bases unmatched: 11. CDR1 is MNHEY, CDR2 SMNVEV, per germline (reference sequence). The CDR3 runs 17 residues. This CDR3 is CASSLRIAGNLYNEQFF. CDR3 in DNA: TGTGCCAGCAGTTTAAGGATAGCGGGCAATCTTTACAATGAGCAGTTCTTC.

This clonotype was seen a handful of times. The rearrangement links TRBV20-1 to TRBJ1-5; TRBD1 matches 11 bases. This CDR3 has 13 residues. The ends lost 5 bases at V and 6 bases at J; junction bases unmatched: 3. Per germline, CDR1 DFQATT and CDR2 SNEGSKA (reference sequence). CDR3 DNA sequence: TGCAGTGCTTCGGACAGGGGGCTTCAGCCCCAGCATTTT. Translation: CSASDRGLQPQHF.

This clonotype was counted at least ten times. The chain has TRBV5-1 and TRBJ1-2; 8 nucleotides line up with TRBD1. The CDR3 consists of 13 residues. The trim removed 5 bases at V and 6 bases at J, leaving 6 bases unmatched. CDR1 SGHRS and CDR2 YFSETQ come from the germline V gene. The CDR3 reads CASRTGQGHGYTF. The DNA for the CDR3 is TGCGCCAGCAGAACCGGACAGGGTCATGGCTACACCTTC.

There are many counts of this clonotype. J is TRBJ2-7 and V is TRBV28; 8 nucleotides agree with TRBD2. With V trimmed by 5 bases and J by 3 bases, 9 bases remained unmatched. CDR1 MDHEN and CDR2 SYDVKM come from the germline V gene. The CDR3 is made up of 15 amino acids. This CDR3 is CASSPGLALDYEQYF. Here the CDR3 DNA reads TGTGCCAGCAGTCCCGGACTAGCTTTGGACTACGAGCAGTACTTC.

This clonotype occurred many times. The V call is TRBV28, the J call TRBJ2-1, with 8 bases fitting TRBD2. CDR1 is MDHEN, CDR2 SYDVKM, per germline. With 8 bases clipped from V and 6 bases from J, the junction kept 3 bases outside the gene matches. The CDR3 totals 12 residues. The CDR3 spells CASEGLANEQFF. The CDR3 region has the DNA TGTGCCAGCGAAGGACTAGCCAATGAGCAGTTCTTC.

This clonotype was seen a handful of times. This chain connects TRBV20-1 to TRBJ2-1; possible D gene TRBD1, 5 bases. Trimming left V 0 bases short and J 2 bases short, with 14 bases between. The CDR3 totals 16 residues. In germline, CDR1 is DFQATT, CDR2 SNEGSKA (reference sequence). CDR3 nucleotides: TGCAGTGCTAGAGAAAGGGGCCTTCACCCCTACAATGAGCAGTTCTTC. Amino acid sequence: CSARERGLHPYNEQFF.

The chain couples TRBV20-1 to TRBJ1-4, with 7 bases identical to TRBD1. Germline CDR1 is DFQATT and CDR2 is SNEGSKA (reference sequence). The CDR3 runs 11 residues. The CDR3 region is CTGQENEKLFF. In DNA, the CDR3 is TGCACTGGACAGGAAAATGAAAAACTGTTTTTT.

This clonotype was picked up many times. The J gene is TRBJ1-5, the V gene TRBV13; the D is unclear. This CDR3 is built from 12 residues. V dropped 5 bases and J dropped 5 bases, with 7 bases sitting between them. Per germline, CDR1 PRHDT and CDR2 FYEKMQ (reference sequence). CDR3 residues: CASSKGYQPQHF. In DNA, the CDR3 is TGTGCCAGCAGCAAGGGCTATCAGCCCCAGCATTTT.

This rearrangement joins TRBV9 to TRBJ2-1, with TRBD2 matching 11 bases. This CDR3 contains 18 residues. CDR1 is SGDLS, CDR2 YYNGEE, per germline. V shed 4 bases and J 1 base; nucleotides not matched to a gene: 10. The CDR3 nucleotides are TGTGCCAGCAGCCCCCGGACTAGCGGGCGGGCATCCTACAATGAGCAGTTCTTC. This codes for CASSPRTSGRASYNEQFF.